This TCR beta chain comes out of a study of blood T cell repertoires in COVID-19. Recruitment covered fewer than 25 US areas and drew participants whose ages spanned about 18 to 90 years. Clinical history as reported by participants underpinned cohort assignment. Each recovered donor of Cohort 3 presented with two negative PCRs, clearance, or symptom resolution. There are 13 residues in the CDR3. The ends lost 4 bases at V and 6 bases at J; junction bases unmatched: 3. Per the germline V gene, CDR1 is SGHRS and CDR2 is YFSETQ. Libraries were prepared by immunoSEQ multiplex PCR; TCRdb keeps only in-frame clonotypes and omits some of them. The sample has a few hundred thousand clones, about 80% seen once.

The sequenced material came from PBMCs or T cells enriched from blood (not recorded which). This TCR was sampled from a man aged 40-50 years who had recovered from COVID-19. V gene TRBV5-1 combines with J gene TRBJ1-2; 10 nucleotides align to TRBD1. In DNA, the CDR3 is TGCGCCAGCAGCCATGGACAGGGGGATGGCTACACCTTC. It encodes CASSHGQGDGYTF.